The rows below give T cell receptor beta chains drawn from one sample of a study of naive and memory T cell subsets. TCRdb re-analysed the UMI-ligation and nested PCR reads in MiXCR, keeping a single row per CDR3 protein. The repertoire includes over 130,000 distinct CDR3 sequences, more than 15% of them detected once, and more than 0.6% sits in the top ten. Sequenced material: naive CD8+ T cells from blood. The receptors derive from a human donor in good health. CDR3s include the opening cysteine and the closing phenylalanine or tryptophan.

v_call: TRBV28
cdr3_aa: CASSPPPADGTEHF

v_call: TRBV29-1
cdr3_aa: CSVVKGGGNEQFF

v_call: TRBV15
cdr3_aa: CATSKEREVAYEQYF

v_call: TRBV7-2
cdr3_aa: CASSLYVDVGNIQYF

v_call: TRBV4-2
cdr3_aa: CASSQGREQYF

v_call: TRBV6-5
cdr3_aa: CASSGSSSGNTIYF

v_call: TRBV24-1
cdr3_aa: CATSDLWEGDAPFNQPQHF

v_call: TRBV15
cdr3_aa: CATSRDLGTGTYEQYF

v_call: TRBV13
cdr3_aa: CASSPAGDVSLREQYF

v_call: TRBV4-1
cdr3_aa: CASSQEGGGELFF

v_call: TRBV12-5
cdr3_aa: CASGLASGTEAFF

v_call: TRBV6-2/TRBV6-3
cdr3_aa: CASYGQGLAGVYNEQFF

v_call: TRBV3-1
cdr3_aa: CASSPQSRRAYTGELFF

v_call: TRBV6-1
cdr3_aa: CASTGQGPRYGYTF

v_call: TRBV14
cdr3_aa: CASSQARAGRADTQYF

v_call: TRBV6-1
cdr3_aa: CASSRDRGTDTQYF

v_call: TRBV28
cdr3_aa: CASSFSGGWNEQFF

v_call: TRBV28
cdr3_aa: CAGWGGVNTEAFF

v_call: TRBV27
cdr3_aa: CASSSSGWATGELFF

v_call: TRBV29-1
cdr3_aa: CSAGQKNIQYF

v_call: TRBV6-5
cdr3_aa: CASSYSSGGGTEAFF

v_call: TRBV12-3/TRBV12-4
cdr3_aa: CATGVSYNSPLHF

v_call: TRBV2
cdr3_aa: CASRVYQGFTDTQYF

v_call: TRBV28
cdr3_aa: CASSLARQINYGYTF

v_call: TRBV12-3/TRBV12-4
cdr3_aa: CASSSLLGEQYF

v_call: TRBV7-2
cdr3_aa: CASSPAYEQFF

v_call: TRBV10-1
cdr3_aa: CASSESFREESTDTQYF

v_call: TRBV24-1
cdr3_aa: CATSDFGTSGRIEQFF

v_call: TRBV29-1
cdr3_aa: CSVHSDESSYNEQFF

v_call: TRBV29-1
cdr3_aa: CSVTGVQEQYF

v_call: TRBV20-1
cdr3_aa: CSAPQGMTEAFF

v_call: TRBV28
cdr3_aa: CASSPAFGYTF

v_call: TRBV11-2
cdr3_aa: CASSLEPPNGQADGETQYF

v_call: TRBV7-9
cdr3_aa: CASSPVPRGFDTGELFF

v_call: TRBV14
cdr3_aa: CASSQTHLNYNHEQYF

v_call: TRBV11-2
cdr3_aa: CASSYGLDLTDTQYF

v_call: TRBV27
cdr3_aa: CASSFGTGNTEAFF

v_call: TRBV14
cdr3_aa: CASSQEVGWAQEQFF

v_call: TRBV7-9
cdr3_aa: CASSLAQGTKNIQYF

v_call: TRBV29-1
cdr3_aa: CSVEAGVADTQYF

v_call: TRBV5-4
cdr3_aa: CASSLWDATDTQYF

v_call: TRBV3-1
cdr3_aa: CASSQDQGNSYEQYF

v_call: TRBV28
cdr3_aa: CASSSPGERVSYEQYF

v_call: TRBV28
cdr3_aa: CASSLSNEQYF

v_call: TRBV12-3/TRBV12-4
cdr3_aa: CASSGDRTNTEAFF

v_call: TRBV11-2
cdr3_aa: CASSPPPSYEQYF

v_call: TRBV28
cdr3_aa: CASSFFNEKLFF

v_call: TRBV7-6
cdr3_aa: CASSPGTSGIEQFF

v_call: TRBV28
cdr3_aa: CASSHNQPQHF

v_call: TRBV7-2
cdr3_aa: CASSLWDPYEQYF

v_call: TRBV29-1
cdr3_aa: CSVVGSSAYEQYF

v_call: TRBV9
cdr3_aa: CASSVGGSALETQYF

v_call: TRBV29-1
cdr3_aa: CSVGQGAAYEQYF

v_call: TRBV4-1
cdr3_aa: CASSQEGVYNQPQHF

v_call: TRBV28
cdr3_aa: CASSPQGSSGSYNEQFF

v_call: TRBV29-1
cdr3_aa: CSVLAGGRADEQFF

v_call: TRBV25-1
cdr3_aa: CASSLRNTEAFF

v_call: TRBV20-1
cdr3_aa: CSARDHITFKHNEQFF